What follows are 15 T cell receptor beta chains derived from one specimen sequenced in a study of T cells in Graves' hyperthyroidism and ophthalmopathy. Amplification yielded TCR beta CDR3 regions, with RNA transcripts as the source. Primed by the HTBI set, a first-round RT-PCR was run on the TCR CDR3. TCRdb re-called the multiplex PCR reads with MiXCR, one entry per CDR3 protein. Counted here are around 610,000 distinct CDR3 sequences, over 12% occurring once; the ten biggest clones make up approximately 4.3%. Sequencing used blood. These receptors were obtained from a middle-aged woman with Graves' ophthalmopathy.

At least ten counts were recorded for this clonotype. CDR3 bases: TGTGCCAGTAGTCGACAGGCACGCTCTGGGGCCAACGTCCTGACTTTC. Protein product: CASSRQARSGANVLTF. The chain couples TRBV19 to TRBJ2-6; maybe TRBD1 (6 bases). The V end was cut by 5 bases, the J end by 0 bases, with 11 bases between. The CDR3 consists of 16 residues. Germline lookup yields CDR1 LNHDA and CDR2 SQIVND (reference sequence).

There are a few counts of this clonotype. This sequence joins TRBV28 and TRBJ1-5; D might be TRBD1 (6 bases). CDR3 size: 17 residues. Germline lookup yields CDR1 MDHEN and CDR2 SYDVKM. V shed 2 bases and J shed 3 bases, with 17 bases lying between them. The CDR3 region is CASSLTRGPPFNQPQHF. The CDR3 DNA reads TGTGCCAGCAGTTTAACCAGGGGTCCCCCCTTCAATCAGCCCCAGCATTTT.

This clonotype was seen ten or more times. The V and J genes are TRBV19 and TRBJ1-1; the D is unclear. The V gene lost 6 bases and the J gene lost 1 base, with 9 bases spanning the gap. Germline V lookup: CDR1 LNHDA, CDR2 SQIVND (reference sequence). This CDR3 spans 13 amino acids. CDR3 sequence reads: CASRGLWNTEAFF. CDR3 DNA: TGTGCCAGTAGAGGACTCTGGAACACTGAAGCTTTCTTT.

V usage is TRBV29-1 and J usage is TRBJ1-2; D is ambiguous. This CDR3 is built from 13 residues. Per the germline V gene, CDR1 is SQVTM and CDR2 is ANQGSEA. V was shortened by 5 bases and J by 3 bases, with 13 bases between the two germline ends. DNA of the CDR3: TGCAGCGTTCTGGGAGGCCGAGACTATGGCTACACCTTC. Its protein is CSVLGGRDYGYTF.

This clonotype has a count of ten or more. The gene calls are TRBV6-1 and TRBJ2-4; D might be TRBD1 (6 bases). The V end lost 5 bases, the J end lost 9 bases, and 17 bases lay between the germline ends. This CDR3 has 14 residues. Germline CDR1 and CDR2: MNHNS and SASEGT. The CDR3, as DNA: TGTGCCAGCAGTAAGACAGGTTTGGGTGGCATTCAGTACTTC. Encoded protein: CASSKTGLGGIQYF.

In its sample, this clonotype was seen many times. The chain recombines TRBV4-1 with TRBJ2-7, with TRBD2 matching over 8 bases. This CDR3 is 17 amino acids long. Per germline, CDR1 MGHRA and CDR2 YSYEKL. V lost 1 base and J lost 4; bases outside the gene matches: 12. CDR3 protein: CASSQGAGGSGRYEQYF. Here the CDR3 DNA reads TGCGCCAGCAGCCAAGGCGCAGGCGGGAGCGGGAGATACGAGCAGTACTTC.

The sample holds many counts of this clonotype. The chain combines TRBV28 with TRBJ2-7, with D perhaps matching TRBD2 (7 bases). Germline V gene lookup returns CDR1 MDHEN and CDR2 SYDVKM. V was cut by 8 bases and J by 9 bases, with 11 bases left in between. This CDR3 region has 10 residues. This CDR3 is CASGAGAQYF. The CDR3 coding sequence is TGTGCCAGCGGCGCGGGGGCGCAGTACTTC.

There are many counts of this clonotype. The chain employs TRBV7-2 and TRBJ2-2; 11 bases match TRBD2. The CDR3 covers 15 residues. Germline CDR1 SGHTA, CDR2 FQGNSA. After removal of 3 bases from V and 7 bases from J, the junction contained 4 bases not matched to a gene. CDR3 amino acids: CASSFLAGGHGELFF. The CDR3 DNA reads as TGTGCCAGCAGCTTTCTAGCGGGAGGTCACGGGGAGCTGTTTTTT.

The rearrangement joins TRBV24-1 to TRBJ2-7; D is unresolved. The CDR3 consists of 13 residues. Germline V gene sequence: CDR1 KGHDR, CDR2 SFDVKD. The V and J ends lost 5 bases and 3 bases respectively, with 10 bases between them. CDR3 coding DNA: TGTGCCACCAGTGTAGGTCGCGGCTACGAGCAGTACTTC. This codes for CATSVGRGYEQYF.

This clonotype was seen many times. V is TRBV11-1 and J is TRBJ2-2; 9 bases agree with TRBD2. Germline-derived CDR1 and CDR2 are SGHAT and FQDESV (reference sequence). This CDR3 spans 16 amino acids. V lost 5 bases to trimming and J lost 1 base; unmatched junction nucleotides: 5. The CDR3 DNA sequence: TGTGCCAGCAGCCTTCGGACTAGCGAGAACACCGGGGAGCTGTTTTTT. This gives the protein CASSLRTSENTGELFF.

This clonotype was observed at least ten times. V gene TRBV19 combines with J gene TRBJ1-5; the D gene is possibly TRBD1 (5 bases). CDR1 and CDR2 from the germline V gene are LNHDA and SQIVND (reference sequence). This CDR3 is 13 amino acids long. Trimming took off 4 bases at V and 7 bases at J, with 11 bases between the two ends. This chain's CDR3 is CASSRGRIQPQHF. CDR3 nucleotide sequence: TGTGCCAGTAGTAGGGGGAGGATACAGCCCCAGCATTTT. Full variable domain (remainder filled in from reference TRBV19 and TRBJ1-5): DGGITQSPKYLFRKEGQNVTLSCEQNLNHDAMYWYRQDPGQGLRLIYYSQIVNDFQKGDIAEGYSVSREKKESFPLTVTSAQKNPTAFYLCASSRGRIQPQHFGDGTRLSIL.

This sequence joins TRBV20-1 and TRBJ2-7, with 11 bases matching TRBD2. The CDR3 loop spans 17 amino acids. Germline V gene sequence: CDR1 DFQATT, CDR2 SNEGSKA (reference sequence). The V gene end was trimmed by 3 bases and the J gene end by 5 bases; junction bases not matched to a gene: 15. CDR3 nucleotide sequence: TGCAGTGCTAGGGCAGATCGAATTAGCGGGAGGGAGAACGAGCAGTACTTC. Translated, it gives CSARADRISGRENEQYF.

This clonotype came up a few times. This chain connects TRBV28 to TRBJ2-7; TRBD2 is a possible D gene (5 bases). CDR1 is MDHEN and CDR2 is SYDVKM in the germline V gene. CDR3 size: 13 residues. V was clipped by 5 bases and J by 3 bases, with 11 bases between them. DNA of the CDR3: TGTGCCAGCAGTATGGCGGGTAACTACGAGCAGTACTTC. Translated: CASSMAGNYEQYF.

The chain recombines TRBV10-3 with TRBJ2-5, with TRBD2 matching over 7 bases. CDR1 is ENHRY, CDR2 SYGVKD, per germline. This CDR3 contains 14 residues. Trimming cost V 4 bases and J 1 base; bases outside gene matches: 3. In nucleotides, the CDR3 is TGTGCCATCAGTGGAGCTAGCGGCCAAGAGACCCAGTACTTC. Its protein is CAISGASGQETQYF.

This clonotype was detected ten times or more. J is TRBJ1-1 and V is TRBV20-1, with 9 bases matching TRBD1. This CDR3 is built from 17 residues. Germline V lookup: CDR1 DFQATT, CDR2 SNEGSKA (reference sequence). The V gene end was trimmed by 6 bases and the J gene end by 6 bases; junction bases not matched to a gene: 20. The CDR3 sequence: CSASRPLYRGRRAEAFF. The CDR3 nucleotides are TGCAGTGCCTCCAGGCCCCTCTACAGGGGGCGCAGGGCTGAAGCTTTCTTT.